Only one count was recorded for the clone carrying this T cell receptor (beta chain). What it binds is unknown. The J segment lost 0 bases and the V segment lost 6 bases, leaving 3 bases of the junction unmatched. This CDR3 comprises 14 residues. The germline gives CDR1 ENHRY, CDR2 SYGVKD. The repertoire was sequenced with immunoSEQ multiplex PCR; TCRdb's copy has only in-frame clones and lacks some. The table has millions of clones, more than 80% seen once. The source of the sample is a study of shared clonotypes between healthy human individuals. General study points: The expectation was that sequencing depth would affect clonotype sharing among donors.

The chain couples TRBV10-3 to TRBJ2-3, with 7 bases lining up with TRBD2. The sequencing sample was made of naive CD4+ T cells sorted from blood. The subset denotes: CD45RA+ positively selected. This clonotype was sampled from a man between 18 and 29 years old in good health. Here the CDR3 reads CAISGGSSTDTQYF. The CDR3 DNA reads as TGTGCCATCAGCGGCGGGAGCAGCACAGATACGCAGTATTTT.